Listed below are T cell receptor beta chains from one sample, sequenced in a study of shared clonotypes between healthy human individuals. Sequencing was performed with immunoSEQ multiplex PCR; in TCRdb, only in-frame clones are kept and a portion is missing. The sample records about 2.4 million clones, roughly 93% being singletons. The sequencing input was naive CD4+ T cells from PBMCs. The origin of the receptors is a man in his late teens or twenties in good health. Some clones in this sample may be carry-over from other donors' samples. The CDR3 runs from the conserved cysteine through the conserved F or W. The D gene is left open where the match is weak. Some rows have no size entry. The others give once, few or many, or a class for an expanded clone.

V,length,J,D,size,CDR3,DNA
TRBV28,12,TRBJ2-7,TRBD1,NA,CASRDRGHEQYF,TGTGCCAGCCGGGACAGGGGCCACGAGCAGTACTTC
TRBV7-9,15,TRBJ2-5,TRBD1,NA,CASSSHRGSGETQYF,TGTGCCAGCAGCTCCCACAGGGGATCTGGAGAGACCCAGTACTTC
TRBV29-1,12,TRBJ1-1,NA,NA,CSAGTVNTEAFF,TGCAGCGCCGGGACGGTGAACACTGAAGCTTTCTTT
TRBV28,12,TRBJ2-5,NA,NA,CAAQQGRETQYF,TGTGCCGCACAACAAGGGCGAGAGACCCAGTACTTC
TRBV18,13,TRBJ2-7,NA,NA,CASSPRSWGEQYF,TGTGCCAGCTCACCACGCTCTTGGGGCGAGCAGTACTTC
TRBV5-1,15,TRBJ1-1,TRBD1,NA,CASGIEGAGNTEAFF,TGCGCCAGCGGGATTGAGGGGGCGGGGAACACTGAAGCTTTCTTT
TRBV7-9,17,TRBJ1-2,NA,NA,CASSFGFGGQVGGGYTF,TGTGCCAGCAGCTTCGGGTTCGGGGGCCAGGTAGGCGGCGGCTACACCTTC
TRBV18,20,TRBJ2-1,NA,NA,CASSPASGKGPEGSYNEQFF,TGTGCCAGCTCCCCAGCTTCCGGGAAGGGGCCTGAGGGCTCCTACAATGAGCAGTTCTTC
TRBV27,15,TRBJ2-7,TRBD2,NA,CASSSPGTSGREQYF,TGTGCCAGCAGTTCGCCCGGGACTAGCGGGAGAGAGCAGTACTTC
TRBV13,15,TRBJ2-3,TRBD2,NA,CASSLLAGIGYTQYF,TGTGCCAGCAGCTTACTAGCGGGAATAGGATATACGCAGTATTTT
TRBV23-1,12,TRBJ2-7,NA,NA,CAPPGLLYEQYF,TGCGCCCCCCCGGGGCTGCTATACGAGCAGTACTTC
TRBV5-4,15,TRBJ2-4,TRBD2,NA,CASSLESSGRRIQYF,TGTGCCAGCAGCTTGGAATCCAGCGGGAGGCGCATTCAGTACTTC
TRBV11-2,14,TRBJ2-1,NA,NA,CASSLVGSGNSQFF,TGTGCCAGCAGCTTAGTAGGGTCCGGGAACTCACAGTTCTTC
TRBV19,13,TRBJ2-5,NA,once,CASSKSSSETQYF,TGTGCCAGTAGTAAATCTAGCTCCGAGACCCAGTACTTC
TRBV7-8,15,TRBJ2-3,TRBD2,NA,CASSLGAGGPDTQYF,TGTGCCAGCAGCTTAGGGGCGGGAGGGCCGGATACGCAGTATTTT
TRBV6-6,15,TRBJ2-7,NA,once,CASTRPGQTAYEQYF,TGTGCCAGCACCCGCCCCGGACAGACAGCCTACGAGCAGTACTTC
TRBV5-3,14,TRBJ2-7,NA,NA,CARTFGGAESWQYF,TGTGCCAGAACCTTTGGGGGGGCCGAGTCGTGGCAGTACTTC
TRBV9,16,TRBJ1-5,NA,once,CASNPKFSRNNQPQHF,TGTGCCAGCAACCCTAAGTTCAGCAGGAACAATCAGCCCCAGCATTTT
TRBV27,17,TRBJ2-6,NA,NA,CASSWGRAHSGANVLTF,TGTGCCAGCAGTTGGGGCAGGGCTCACTCTGGGGCCAACGTCCTGACTTTC
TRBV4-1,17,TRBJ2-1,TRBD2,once,CASSQALTSGNEYEQFF,TGCGCCAGCAGCCAAGCCCTTACTAGCGGGAATGAGTATGAGCAGTTCTTC
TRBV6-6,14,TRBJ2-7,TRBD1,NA,CASTRTGSSYEQYF,TGTGCCAGCACCCGGACAGGGAGCTCCTACGAGCAGTACTTC
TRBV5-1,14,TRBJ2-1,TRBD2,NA,CASSRGLAGESPFF,TGCGCCAGCAGCCGGGGGCTAGCGGGAGAGTCCCCGTTCTTC
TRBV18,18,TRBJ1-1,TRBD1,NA,CASSPLRTGTLEDTEAFF,TGTGCCAGCTCACCGCTCAGGACAGGGACCCTAGAAGACACTGAAGCTTTCTTT
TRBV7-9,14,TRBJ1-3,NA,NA,CASSIRDGGNTIYF,TGTGCCAGCAGCATACGGGACGGAGGAAACACCATATATTTT
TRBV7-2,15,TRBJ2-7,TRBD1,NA,CASSPRQGRRYEQYF,TGTGCCAGCAGCCCTAGACAGGGACGGCGCTACGAGCAGTACTTC
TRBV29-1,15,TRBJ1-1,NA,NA,CSVVGGGSLNTEAFF,TGCAGCGTTGTGGGGGGCGGGAGCTTGAACACTGAAGCTTTCTTT
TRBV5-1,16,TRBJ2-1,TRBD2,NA,CASSLVRGGTYNEQFF,TGCGCCAGCAGCTTGGTTAGGGGAGGGACCTACAATGAGCAGTTCTTC
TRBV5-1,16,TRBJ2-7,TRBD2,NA,CASSLGMVAGVYEQYF,TGCGCCAGCAGCTTGGGAATGGTAGCGGGAGTCTACGAGCAGTACTTC
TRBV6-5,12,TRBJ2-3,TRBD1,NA,CASRQGTDTQYF,TGTGCCAGCAGACAGGGGACAGATACGCAGTATTTT
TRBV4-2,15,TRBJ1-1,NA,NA,CASSLRVGVNTEAFF,TGTGCCAGCAGCTTGAGGGTGGGTGTGAACACTGAAGCTTTCTTT
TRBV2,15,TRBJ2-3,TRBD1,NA,CASTGQGAGTDTQYF,TGTGCCAGCACGGGTCAGGGGGCTGGCACAGATACGCAGTATTTT
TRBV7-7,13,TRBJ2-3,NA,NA,CASSSSRGDTQYF,TGTGCCAGCAGCTCAAGCAGGGGAGATACGCAGTATTTT
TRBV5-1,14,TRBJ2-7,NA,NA,CASSQQTGPYEQYF,TGCGCCAGCAGCCAACAGACAGGCCCCTACGAGCAGTACTTC
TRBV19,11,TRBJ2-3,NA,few,CASGSRYTQYF,TGTGCCAGCGGGAGTAGATATACGCAGTATTTT
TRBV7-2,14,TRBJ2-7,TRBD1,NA,CASSYGQGSYEQYF,TGTGCCAGCAGCTACGGACAGGGCTCCTACGAGCAGTACTTC
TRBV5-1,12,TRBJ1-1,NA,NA,CASSLAGGQAFF,TGCGCCAGCAGCTTGGCTGGGGGACAAGCTTTCTTT
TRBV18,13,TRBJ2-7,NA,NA,CASSPQVGYEQYF,TGTGCCAGCTCACCCCAGGTCGGCTACGAGCAGTACTTC
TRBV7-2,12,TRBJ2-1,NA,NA,CASSFWGRREFF,TGTGCCAGCAGCTTCTGGGGGCGAAGGGAGTTCTTC
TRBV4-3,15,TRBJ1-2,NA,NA,CASSQEHLLNYGYTF,TGCGCCAGCAGCCAAGAGCATTTGCTAAACTATGGCTACACCTTC
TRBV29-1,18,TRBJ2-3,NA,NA,CSVAGILSMNPSTDTQYF,TGCAGCGTGGCCGGGATCCTAAGTATGAATCCGAGCACAGATACGCAGTATTTT
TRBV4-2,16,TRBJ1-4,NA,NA,CASSQEGGLTNEKLFF,TGTGCCAGCAGCCAAGAGGGGGGTCTAACTAATGAAAAACTGTTTTTT
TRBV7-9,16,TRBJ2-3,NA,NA,CASSFGQSPSTDTQYF,TGTGCCAGCAGCTTCGGCCAGAGTCCGAGCACAGATACGCAGTATTTT
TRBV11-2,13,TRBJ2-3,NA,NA,CASSRPTTDTQYF,TGTGCCAGCAGTAGACCCACCACAGATACGCAGTATTTT
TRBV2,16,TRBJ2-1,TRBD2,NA,CASSERGRVSYNEQFF,TGTGCCAGCAGTGAACGTGGGAGGGTTTCCTACAATGAGCAGTTCTTC
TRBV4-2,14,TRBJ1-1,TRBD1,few,CASSQDGRGLGAFF,TGTGCCAGCAGCCAAGATGGCAGGGGGTTAGGTGCTTTCTTT
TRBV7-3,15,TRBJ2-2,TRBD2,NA,CASSQAGRGTGELFF,TGTGCCAGCAGTCAAGCGGGACGGGGCACCGGGGAGCTGTTTTTT
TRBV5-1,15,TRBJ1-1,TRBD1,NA,CASSVGTGYDTEAFF,TGCGCCAGCAGCGTCGGGACAGGGTACGACACTGAAGCTTTCTTT
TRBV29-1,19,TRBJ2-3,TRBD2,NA,CSADSFPQRLAGGTDTQYF,TGCAGCGCGGACTCGTTTCCCCAAAGACTAGCGGGAGGCACAGATACGCAGTATTTT
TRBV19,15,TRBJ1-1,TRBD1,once,CASSPDRVGGTEAFF,TGTGCCAGTAGTCCGGACAGGGTTGGGGGGACTGAAGCTTTCTTT
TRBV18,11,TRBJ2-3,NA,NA,CASSPGDTQYF,TGTGCCAGCTCCCCCGGTGATACGCAGTATTTT
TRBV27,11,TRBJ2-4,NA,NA,CASISQNIQYF,TGTGCCAGCATCAGTCAAAACATTCAGTACTTC
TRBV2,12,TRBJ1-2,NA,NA,CASSVWGNGYTF,TGTGCCAGCAGTGTCTGGGGTAATGGCTACACCTTC
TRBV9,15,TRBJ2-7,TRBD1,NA,CASSADRARGYEQYF,TGTGCCAGCAGCGCCGACAGGGCAAGGGGGTACGAGCAGTACTTC
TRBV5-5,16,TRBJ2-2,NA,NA,CASSLGWRTNTGELFF,TGTGCCAGCAGCTTGGGTTGGCGCACGAACACCGGGGAGCTGTTTTTT
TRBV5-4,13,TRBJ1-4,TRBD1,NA,CASSEGTAEKLFF,TGTGCCAGCAGCGAGGGGACAGCTGAAAAACTGTTTTTT